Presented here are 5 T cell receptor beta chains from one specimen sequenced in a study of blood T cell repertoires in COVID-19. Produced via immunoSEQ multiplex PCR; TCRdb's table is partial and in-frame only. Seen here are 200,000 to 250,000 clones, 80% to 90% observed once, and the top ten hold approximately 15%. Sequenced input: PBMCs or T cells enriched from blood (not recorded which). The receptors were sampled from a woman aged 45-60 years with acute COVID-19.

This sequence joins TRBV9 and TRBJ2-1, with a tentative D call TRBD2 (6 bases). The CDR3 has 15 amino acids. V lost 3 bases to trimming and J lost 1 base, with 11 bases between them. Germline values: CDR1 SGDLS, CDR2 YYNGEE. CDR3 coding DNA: TGTGCCAGCAGCGCTCGGGAGAAATCCTACAATGAGCAGTTCTTC. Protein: CASSAREKSYNEQFF.

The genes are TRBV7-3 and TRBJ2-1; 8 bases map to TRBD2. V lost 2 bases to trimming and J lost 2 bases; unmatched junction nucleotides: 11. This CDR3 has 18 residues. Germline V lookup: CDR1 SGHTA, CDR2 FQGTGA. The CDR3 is CASSLFARGTRTYNEQFF. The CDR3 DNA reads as TGTGCCAGCAGCTTATTCGCGCGGGGGACTAGGACCTACAATGAGCAGTTCTTC.

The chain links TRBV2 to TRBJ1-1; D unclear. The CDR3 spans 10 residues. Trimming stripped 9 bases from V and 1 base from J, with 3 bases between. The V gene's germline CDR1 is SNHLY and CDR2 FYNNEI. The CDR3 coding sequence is TGTGCCAGGAGGAACACTGAAGCTTTCTTT. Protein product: CARRNTEAFF.

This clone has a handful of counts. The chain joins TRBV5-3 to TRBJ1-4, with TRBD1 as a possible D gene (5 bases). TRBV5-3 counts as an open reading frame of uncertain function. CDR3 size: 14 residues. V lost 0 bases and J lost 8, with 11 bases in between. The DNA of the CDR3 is TGTGCCAGAAGCTTGGCCATGGGGCGGGAAAAACTGTTTTTT. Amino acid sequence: CARSLAMGREKLFF.

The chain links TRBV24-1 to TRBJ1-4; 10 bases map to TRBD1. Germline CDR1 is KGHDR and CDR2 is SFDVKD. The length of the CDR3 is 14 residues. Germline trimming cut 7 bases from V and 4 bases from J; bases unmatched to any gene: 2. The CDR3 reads CATSGTGVNEKLFF. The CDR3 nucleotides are TGTGCCACCAGCGGGACAGGGGTTAATGAAAAACTGTTTTTT.